These T cell receptor beta chains were read from a single sample in a study of tumor-infiltrating lymphocytes in primary liver carcinoma. Using its own MiXCR run on the multiplex PCR reads, TCRdb lists one record per CDR3 protein. The table has 45,000 to 55,000 distinct CDR3 sequences, about 80% seen once; the top ten hold around 23%. Sample: liver tumor tissue from sampling region 2. The source of these receptors is a man aged 35 to 55 with primary liver carcinoma and hepatitis B virus infection. Each CDR3 is given with its conserved first and last residue. A D gene is named only where the DNA matches it firmly. Clone size is shown for a subset of rows, as once, few, many or a class of expanded clone.

>TRBV6-5|.|TRBJ2-7|many
CASSSRYEQYF
TGTGCCAGCAGTTCCCGATACGAGCAGTACTTC
>TRBV11-2|TRBD1|TRBJ1-1|.
CASSRMGGQGFGIEAFF
TGTGCCAGCAGTCGGATGGGGGGACAGGGGTTCGGCATTGAAGCTTTCTTT
>TRBV5-4|.|TRBJ2-2|many
CASSQGAGELFF
TGTGCCAGCAGCCAGGGAGCCGGGGAGCTGTTTTTT
>TRBV28|.|TRBJ1-1|.
CASSYRGSVGSEAFF
TGTGCCAGCAGTTACCGTGGCAGTGTGGGCAGTGAAGCTTTCTTT
>TRBV7-9|.|TRBJ1-5|.
CASSPSDQPQHF
TGTGCCAGTAGCCCTAGCGATCAGCCCCAGCATTTT
>TRBV5-1|.|TRBJ2-3|.
CAGSLADSTDTQYF
TGCGCCGGCAGCTTGGCTGATAGCACAGATACGCAGTATTTT
>TRBV7-9|.|TRBJ2-3|.
CAISNNRTDTQYF
TGTGCCATCAGCAATAACAGGACAGATACGCAATATTTT
>TRBV29-1|.|TRBJ2-1|.
CSGELNSNEQLF
TGCAGTGGGGAGCTGAATAGCAATGAGCAGCTCTTC
>TRBV6-1|.|TRBJ2-4|many
CASRPTGGTVQAKNIQYF
TGTGCCAGCAGGCCGACAGGCGGAACTGTTCAAGCCAAAAACATTCAGTACTTC
>TRBV11-2|TRBD1|TRBJ1-6|.
CISSLQGAYSPLHF
TGTATCAGCAGCTTACAGGGGGCGTATTCACCCCTCCACTTT
>TRBV6-5|TRBD1|TRBJ1-1|once
CANSYARDRAPQAFF
TGTGCCAACAGTTACGCTCGGGACAGGGCCCCACAAGCTTTCTTT
>TRBV18|.|TRBJ1-6|few
CASSPRPLDGSPLHF
TGTGCCAGCTCACCCCGTCCGTTGGACGGTTCACCCCTCCACTTT
>TRBV12-3/TRBV12-4|.|TRBJ2-2|.
CASSYWNTEELFF
TGTGCCAGCAGCTACTGGAACACCGAGGAGCTGTTTTTT
>TRBV29-1|TRBD1|TRBJ2-7|once
CSAGVGTGANEQYF
TGCAGCGCTGGAGTCGGGACAGGGGCCAACGAGCAGTACTTC